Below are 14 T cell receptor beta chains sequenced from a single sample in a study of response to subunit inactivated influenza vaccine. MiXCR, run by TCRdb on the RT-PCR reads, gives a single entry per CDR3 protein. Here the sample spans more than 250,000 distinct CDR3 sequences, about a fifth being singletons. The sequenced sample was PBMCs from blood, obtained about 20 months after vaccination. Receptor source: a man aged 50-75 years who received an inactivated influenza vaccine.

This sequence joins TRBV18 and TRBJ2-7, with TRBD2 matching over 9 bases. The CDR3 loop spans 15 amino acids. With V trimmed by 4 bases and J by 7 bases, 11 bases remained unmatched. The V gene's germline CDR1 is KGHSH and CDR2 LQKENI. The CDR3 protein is CASSLLAGELGEQYF. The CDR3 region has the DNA TGTGCCAGCTCACTTTTAGCGGGAGAACTGGGGGAGCAGTACTTC.

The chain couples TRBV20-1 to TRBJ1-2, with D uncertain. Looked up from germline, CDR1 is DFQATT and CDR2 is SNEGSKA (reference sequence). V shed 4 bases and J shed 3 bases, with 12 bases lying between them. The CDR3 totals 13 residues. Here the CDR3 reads CSAKKYADYGYTF. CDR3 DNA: TGCAGTGCTAAAAAGTACGCAGACTATGGCTACACCTTC.

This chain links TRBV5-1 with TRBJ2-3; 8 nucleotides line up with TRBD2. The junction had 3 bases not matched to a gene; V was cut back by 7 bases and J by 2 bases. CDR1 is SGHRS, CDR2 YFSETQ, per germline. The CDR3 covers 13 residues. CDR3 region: CASRAGATDTQYF. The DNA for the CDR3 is TGCGCCAGCCGAGCGGGAGCCACAGATACGCAGTATTTT.

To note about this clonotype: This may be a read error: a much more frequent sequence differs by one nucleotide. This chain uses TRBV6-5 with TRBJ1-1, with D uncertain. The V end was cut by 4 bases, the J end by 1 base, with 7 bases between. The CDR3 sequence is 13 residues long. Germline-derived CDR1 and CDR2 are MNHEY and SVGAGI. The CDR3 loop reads CASSFDKNTEAFF. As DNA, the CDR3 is TGTGCCAGCAGTTTCGACAAGAACACTGAAGCTTTCTTT.

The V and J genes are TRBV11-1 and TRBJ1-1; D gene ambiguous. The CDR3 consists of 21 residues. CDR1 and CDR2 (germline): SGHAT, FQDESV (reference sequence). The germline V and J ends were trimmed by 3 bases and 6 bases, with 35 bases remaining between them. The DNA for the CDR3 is TGTGCCAGCAGCTTGCCGCGACCACCCGGGGTTTCCGCCCAGGTCTATTCTGAAGCTTTCTTT. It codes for CASSLPRPPGVSAQVYSEAFF.

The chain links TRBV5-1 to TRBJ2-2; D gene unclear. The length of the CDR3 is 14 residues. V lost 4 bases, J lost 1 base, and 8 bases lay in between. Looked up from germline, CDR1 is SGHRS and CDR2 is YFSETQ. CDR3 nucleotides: TGCGCCAGCAGCAGAATCAAGAACACCGGGGAGCTGTTTTTT. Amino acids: CASSRIKNTGELFF.

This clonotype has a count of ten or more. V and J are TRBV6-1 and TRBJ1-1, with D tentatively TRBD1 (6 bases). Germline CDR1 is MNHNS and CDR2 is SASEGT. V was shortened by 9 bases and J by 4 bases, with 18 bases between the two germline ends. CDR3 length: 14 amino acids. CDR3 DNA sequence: TGTGCCAGTTCCCCCCGGGGGCGCGTCACTGAAGCTTTCTTT. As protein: CASSPRGRVTEAFF.

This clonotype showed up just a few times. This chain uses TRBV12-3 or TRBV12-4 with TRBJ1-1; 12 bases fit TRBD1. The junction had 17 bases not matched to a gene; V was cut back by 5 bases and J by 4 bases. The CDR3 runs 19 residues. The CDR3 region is CASSGPGQGANTVSTEAFF. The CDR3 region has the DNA TGTGCCAGCAGTGGACCGGGACAGGGGGCGAATACTGTTAGCACTGAAGCTTTCTTT.

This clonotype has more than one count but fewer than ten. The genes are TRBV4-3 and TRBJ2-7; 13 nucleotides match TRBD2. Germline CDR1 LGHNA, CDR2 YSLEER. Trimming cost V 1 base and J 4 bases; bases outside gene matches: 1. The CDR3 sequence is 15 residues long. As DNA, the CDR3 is TGCGCCAGCAGCCAAGGACTAGCGGGAGGTTACGAGCAGTACTTC. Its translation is CASSQGLAGGYEQYF.

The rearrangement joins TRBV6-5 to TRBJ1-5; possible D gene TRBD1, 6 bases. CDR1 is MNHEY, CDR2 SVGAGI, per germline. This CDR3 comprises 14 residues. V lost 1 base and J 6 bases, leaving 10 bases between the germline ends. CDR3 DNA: TGTGCCAGCAGTTACTTCCAGGGGAGTCAGCCCCAGCATTTT. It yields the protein CASSYFQGSQPQHF.

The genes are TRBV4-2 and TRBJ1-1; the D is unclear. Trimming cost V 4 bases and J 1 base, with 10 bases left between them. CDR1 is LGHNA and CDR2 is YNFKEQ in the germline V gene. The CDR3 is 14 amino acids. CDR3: CASSRPTGNTEAFF. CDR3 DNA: TGTGCCAGCAGCCGTCCGACGGGGAACACTGAAGCTTTCTTT.

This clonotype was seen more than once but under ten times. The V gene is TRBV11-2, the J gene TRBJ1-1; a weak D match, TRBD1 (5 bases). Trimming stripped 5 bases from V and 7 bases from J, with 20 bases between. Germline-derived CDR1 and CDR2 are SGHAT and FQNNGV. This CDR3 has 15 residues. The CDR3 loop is CASSLYLGVTGEAFF. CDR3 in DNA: TGTGCCAGCAGCCTTTACTTAGGGGTAACGGGTGAAGCTTTCTTT.

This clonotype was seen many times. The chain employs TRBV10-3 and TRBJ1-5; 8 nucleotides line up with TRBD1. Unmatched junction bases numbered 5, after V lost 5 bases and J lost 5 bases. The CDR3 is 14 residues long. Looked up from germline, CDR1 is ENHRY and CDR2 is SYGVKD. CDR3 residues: CAISSSQGDQPQHF. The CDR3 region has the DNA TGTGCCATCAGTTCTTCACAGGGGGATCAGCCCCAGCATTTT.

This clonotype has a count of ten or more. The CDR3 reads CASSYSIPVYEQYF. The CDR3 nucleotides are TGTGCCAGCAGTTACTCGATACCGGTTTACGAGCAGTACTTC. The rearrangement links TRBV6-5 to TRBJ2-7; D is uncertain. Germline assignment: CDR1 MNHEY and CDR2 SVGAGI. The CDR3 extends over 14 amino acids. Trimming pared 0 bases from V and 4 bases from J, leaving 10 bases between.